The 18 T cell receptor delta chains below come from one sample, sequenced in a study of gamma-delta chains in newborns, infants, children. TCRdb re-analyzed the reads via CATT. Seen here are under 8,500 delta-chain clones, more than 0.6% observed once, and the top ten hold about a sixth. The sample consisted of blood. The source is a child who was a newborn, infant or young child, either healthy, febrile or measles-vaccinated (not recorded which).

As to this clone: Just one base apart from a much larger clone, this may be a read error. V and J are TRDV2 and TRDJ1; 8 bases are shared with TRDD3. The CDR3 runs 15 residues. Germline V gives CDR1 GEAIGNYY, CDR2 EKD. V lost 0 bases and J lost 9; bases outside the gene matches: 11. The CDR3 DNA reads TGTGCCTGTGACACCGTGGGGGATTTGACAGCACAACTCATCTTT. Amino acid sequence: CACDTVGDLTAQLIF.

On this clone itself: Possible read error: a much larger clone is one base away. The chain joins TRDV2 to TRDJ3; TRDD3 agrees at 7 bases. Germline V gene lookup returns CDR1 GEAIGNYY and CDR2 EKD. With V trimmed by 1 base and J by 0 bases, 5 bases remained unmatched. The CDR3 contains 18 residues. This CDR3 is CACDTGGIGSWDTRQMFF. The CDR3 region has the DNA TGTGCCTGTGACACTGGGGGAATAGGCTCCTGGGACACCCGACAGATGTTTTTC.

This clone showed up just a few times. It is likely a read error: a sequence one base away is far more abundant. This CDR3 is also generated by other DNA sequences in the sample. The gene calls are TRDV2 and TRDJ1; 11 positions agree with TRDD3. The J segment lost 4 bases and the V segment lost 2 bases, leaving 11 bases of the junction unmatched. Germline V lookup: CDR1 GEAIGNYY, CDR2 EKD. This CDR3 spans 17 amino acids. The DNA for the CDR3 is TGTGCCTGTGACATTCTTGTGCTGGGGGATACCGGCGATAAACTCATCTTT. It encodes CACDILVLGDTGDKLIF.

This clone rates as medium-sized (0.01 to 0.1%). The sample holds other DNA sequences that translate to the same CDR3. The rearrangement links TRDV2 to TRDJ1; D is perhaps TRDD3 (6 bases). This CDR3 is built from 12 residues. The germline gives CDR1 GEAIGNYY, CDR2 EKD. Trimming shortened V by 5 bases and J by 5 bases, and 11 bases separated the two germline ends. As DNA, the CDR3 is TGTGCCTGTGTCTGGGGAGGGGATAAACTCATCTTT. This sequence encodes CACVWGGDKLIF.

This clone has a handful of counts. A far larger clone is one nucleotide away, so this likely arose from a read error. Other DNA sequences of this sample code for an identical CDR3. CDR3 sequence: CACDLVLGDLWDTRQMFF. In DNA, the CDR3 is TGTGCCTGCGACTTGGTACTGGGGGATCTCTGGGACACCCGACAGATGTTTTTC. This chain uses TRDV2 with TRDJ3; 10 bases map to TRDD3. This CDR3 has 18 amino acids. Germline-derived CDR1 and CDR2 are GEAIGNYY and EKD. Losses at the gene ends were 7 bases for V and 3 bases for J; bases not matched to a gene: 11.

Notes on this clone: This likely reflects a read error, since a far larger clone is one base away. The chain is built from TRDV2 and TRDJ2; TRDD3 is a possible D gene (6 bases). The length of the CDR3 is 13 residues. Germline CDR1 and CDR2: GEAIGNYY and EKD. DNA for the CDR3: TGTGCCCGTGACACCTGGGGGACAGCACAACTCTTCTTT. This gives the protein CARDTWGTAQLFF.

This clone was detected a few times. TCRdb's entry gives the protein of a much larger clone, which mismatches this DNA's translation at residue 4, likely from a read error; the protein reported here is translated from the DNA. V is TRDV2 and J is TRDJ3, with TRDD3 matching over 12 bases. Looked up from germline, CDR1 is GEAIGNYY and CDR2 is EKD. CDR3 length equals 19 residues. V trimming: 5 bases; J trimming: 2 bases; junction bases outside the gene matches: 9. CDR3: CACGKVLGDTAWDTRQMFF. The CDR3 DNA is TGTGCCTGTGGCAAAGTACTGGGGGATACCGCCTGGGACACCCGACAGATGTTTTTC.

In its sample, this clone was seen a few times. One end of the junction fails to match germline, which may point to a read error. The chain uses TRDV2 and TRDJ1, with 8 bases matching TRDD3. In germline, CDR1 is GEAIGNYY, CDR2 EKD. The length of the CDR3 is 14 residues. The CDR3 spells CACGTLGDTDKPIF. CDR3 DNA sequence: TGTGCCTGTGGCACGCTGGGGGACACCGATAAACCCATCTTT.

By share, this clone counts as medium-sized (0.01 to 0.1%). This chain uses TRDV2 with TRDJ3; a weak D match, TRDD3 (6 bases). CDR3 length: 15 amino acids. CDR1 is GEAIGNYY and CDR2 is EKD in the germline V gene. The V end lost 0 bases, the J end lost 8 bases, and 10 bases lay between the germline ends. CDR3 residues: CACDTLGANTRQMFF. The DNA of the CDR3 is TGTGCCTGTGACACCTTGGGGGCTAACACCCGACAGATGTTTTTC.

About this clone itself: This DNA's translation differs at residue 5 from TCRdb's protein, which comes from a much larger clone; a read error is likely, and the protein shown is translated from the DNA. V and J are TRDV2 and TRDJ1; 10 bases map to TRDD3. This CDR3 has 14 residues. Unmatched junction bases numbered 7, after V lost 4 bases and J lost 6 bases. Germline CDR1 GEAIGNYY, CDR2 EKD. The CDR3 spells CACDSLGDPYKLIF. The DNA for the CDR3 is TGTGCCTGTGATTCACTGGGGGATCCTTATAAACTCATCTTT.

This clone occurred a few times. The translation of this DNA and the TCRdb protein of a much larger clone differ at residue 11, probably owing to a read error; the protein shown here is translated from the DNA. The chain recombines TRDV2 with TRDJ3; TRDD3 agrees at 9 bases. The trim removed 0 bases at V and 1 base at J, leaving 12 bases unmatched. The germline gives CDR1 GEAIGNYY, CDR2 EKD. The CDR3 is 21 residues long. CDR3 coding DNA: TGTGCCTGTGACACCGACTGGGGGACTCCGGGGAGGTCCTGGGACACCCGACAGATGTTTTTC. Amino acids: CACDTDWGTPGRSWDTRQMFF.

Comments on this clone: A far larger clone is one nucleotide away, so this likely arose from a read error. Other nucleotide sequences from this sample produce the same CDR3. V usage is TRDV2 and J usage is TRDJ3; 9 bases fit TRDD3. There are 19 residues in the CDR3. CDR1 and CDR2 (germline): GEAIGNYY, EKD. The J segment lost 0 bases and the V segment lost 3 bases, leaving 8 bases of the junction unmatched. This CDR3 reads CACDVLGDRGSWDTRQMFF. In DNA form, the CDR3 reads TGTGCCTGTGACGTACTGGGGGACCGGGGCTCCTGGGACACCCGACAGATGTTTTTC.

Regarding this clone: A read error is the likely source, as a far larger clone sits one nucleotide away. The sample has other DNA sequences that encode this CDR3 too. In DNA form, the CDR3 reads TGCGCCTGTGACACCTACTGGGGGAACTCCTGGGACACCCGACAGATGTTTTTC. The encoded protein is CACDTYWGNSWDTRQMFF. The chain uses TRDV2 and TRDJ3, with 9 positions matching TRDD3. Germline V gene lookup returns CDR1 GEAIGNYY and CDR2 EKD. The CDR3 totals 18 residues.

About this clone: This may arise from a read error, as a much more abundant clone is one base away. The V call is TRDV2, the J call TRDJ3; a possible D gene is TRDD3 (5 bases). CDR3 size: 19 residues. Germline assignment: CDR1 GEAIGNYY and CDR2 EKD. In DNA form, the CDR3 reads TGTGCCTGTGACACCGTGGCTGGGCGCAGCTCCCGGGACACCCGACAGATGTTTTTC. The encoded protein is CACDTVAGRSSRDTRQMFF.

About this clone itself: TCRdb lists the protein of a much larger clone for this DNA, which differs at residue 3, so this is likely a read error; the protein given here is translated from the DNA itself. The chain recombines TRDV2 with TRDJ3; TRDD3 matches 13 bases. CDR1 is GEAIGNYY, CDR2 EKD, per germline. The CDR3 has 18 residues. This chain's CDR3 is CARDILGDTPWDTRQMFF. The CDR3 region has the DNA TGTGCCCGTGACATACTGGGGGATACGCCTTGGGACACCCGACAGATGTTTTTC.

There are many counts of this clone. The chain is built from TRDV2 and TRDJ3, with TRDD3 matching over 10 bases. Germline trimming cut 3 bases from V and 2 bases from J; bases unmatched to any gene: 6. Germline V gives CDR1 GEAIGNYY, CDR2 EKD. This CDR3 spans 18 amino acids. DNA for the CDR3: TGTGCCTGTGACGTACTGGGGGATGGAACCTGGGACACCCGACAGATGTTTTTC. Protein sequence: CACDVLGDGTWDTRQMFF.

This clone occurred a few times. This may be a read error, as it is one base from a much larger clone. Different DNA sequences within this sample yield the same CDR3. J is TRDJ1 and V is TRDV2; 13 bases align to TRDD3. Germline V gene lookup returns CDR1 GEAIGNYY and CDR2 EKD. This CDR3 region has 15 residues. CDR3 sequence reads: CACDYWGIRTDKLIF. CDR3 sequence (DNA): TGTGCCTGTGACTACTGGGGGATACGGACCGATAAGCTCATCTTT.

As regards this clone: The amino acid sequence in TCRdb belongs to a much larger clone and departs from this DNA's translation at residue 12, likely a sequencing read error; the sequence shown is translated from the DNA. The chain joins TRDV2 to TRDJ3; possibly TRDD3 for D (5 bases). CDR1 and CDR2 (germline): GEAIGNYY, EKD. The CDR3 runs 18 residues. The CDR3 DNA follows: TGTGCCTGTGACACCGGGGGTTTTCGCTCCTGGGTCACCCGACAGATGTTTTTC. Encoded protein: CACDTGGFRSWVTRQMFF.